This TCR beta chain stems from a study of blood T cell repertoires in COVID-19. As for the study in general: Samples of COVID-19 (acute and convalescent) were obtained from the United States, Italy and Spain.

In terms of age and location, participants ranged from roughly 18 to 100 years and lived in under 30 US areas. In assigning cohorts, the study relied on participant-reported clinical history. The germline V gene encodes CDR1 MNHNY and CDR2 SVGAGI (reference sequence). This CDR3 comprises 15 residues. V lost 6 bases and J lost 4; bases outside the gene matches: 12. Produced via immunoSEQ multiplex PCR; TCRdb's table is partial and in-frame only. The sample shows over 110,000 clones, about 87% of them seen only once. This receptor was identified in a man over 45 in a cohort exposed to, infected with or recovered from COVID-19 (not recorded which). The chain carries TRBV6-6 and TRBJ2-7; 7 bases are shared with TRBD1. Specimen: PBMCs or T cells enriched from blood (not recorded which). The CDR3 region is CASRKPGQIDYEQYF. As DNA, the CDR3 is TGTGCCAGCAGAAAACCGGGACAGATAGATTACGAGCAGTACTTC.